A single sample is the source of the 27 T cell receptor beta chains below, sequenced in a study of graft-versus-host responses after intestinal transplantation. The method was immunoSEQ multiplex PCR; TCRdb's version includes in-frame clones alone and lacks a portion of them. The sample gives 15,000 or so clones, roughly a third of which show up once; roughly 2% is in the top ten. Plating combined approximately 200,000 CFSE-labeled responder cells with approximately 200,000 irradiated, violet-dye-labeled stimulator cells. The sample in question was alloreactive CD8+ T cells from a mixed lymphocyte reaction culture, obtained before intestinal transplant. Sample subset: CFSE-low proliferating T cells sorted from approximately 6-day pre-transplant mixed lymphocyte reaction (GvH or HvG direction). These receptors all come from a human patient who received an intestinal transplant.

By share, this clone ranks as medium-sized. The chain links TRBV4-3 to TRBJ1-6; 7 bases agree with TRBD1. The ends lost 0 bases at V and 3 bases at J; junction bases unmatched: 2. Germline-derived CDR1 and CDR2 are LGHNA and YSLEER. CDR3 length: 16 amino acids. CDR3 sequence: CASSQEPGGYNSPLHF. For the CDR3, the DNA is TGCGCCAGCAGCCAAGAGCCAGGGGGCTATAATTCACCCCTCCACTTT.

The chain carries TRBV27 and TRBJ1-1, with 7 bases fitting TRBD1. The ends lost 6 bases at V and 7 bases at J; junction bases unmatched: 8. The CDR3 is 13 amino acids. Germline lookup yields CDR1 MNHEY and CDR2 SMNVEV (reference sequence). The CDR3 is CASSLTGAVEAFF. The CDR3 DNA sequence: TGTGCCAGCAGCCTAACAGGGGCGGTTGAAGCTTTCTTT.

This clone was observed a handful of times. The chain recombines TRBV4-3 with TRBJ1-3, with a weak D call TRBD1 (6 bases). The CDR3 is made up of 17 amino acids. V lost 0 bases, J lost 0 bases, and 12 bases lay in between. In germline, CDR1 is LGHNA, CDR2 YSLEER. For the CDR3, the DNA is TGCGCCAGCAGCCAAGACGGGGGGGCCTACTCTGGAAACACCATATATTTT. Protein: CASSQDGGAYSGNTIYF.

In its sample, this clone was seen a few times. CDR3 nucleotides: TGTGCCAGCAGTTGGATAGGGGGTGCATTTAACTATGGCTACACCTTC. Translated, it gives CASSWIGGAFNYGYTF. This sequence joins TRBV27 and TRBJ1-2, with TRBD1 as a possible D gene (6 bases). V was pared by 4 bases and J by 1 base, with 16 bases between. The CDR3 contains 16 residues. The germline gives CDR1 MNHEY, CDR2 SMNVEV (reference sequence).

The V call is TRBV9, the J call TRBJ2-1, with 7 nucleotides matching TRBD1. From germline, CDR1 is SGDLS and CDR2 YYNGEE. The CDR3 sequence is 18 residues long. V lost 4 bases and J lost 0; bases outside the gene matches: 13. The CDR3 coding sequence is TGTGCCAGCAGCACCCGTCCTACAGGGGAGAGCTCCTACAATGAGCAGTTCTTC. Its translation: CASSTRPTGESSYNEQFF.

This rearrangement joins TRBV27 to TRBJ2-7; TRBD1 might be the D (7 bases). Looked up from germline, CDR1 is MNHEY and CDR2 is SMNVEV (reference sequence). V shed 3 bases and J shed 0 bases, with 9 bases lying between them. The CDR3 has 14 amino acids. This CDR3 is CASSFQGGSYEQYF. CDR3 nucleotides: TGTGCCAGCAGTTTTCAGGGGGGCTCCTACGAGCAGTACTTC.

CDR3 in amino acids: CASSPEGGATDTQYF. In DNA form, the CDR3 reads TGTGCCAGCAGCCCTGAGGGGGGGGCGACAGATACGCAGTATTTT. The gene calls are TRBV11-2 and TRBJ2-3; TRBD2 is a possible D gene (7 bases). This CDR3 is 15 amino acids long. Germline lookup yields CDR1 SGHAT and CDR2 FQNNGV. Between the trimmed V and J ends, which lost 5 bases and 3 bases, there was a span of 15 bases.

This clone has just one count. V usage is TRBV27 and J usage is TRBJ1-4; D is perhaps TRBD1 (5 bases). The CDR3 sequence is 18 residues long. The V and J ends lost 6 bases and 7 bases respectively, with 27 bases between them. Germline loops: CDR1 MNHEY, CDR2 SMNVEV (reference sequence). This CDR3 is CASSPITTYGTGGEKLFF. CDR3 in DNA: TGTGCCAGCAGCCCCATTACAACATACGGCACAGGTGGTGAAAAACTGTTTTTT.

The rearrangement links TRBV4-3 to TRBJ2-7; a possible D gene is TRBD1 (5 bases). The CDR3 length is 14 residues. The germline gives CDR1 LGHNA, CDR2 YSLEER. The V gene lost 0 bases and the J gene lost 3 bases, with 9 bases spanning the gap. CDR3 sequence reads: CASSQDRGLYEQYF. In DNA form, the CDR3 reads TGCGCCAGCAGCCAAGATAGGGGCCTCTACGAGCAGTACTTC.

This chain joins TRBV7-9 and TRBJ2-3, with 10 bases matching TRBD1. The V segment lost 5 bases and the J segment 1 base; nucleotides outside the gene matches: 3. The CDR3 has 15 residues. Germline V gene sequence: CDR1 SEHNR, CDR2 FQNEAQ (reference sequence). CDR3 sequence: CASSLDRGGTDTQYF. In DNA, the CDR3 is TGTGCCAGCAGCCTGGACAGGGGGGGCACAGATACGCAGTATTTT.

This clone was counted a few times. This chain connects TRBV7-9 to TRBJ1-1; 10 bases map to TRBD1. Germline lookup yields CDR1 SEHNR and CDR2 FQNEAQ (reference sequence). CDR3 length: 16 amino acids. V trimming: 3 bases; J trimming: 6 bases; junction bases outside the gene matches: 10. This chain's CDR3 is CASSFTIGQGGAEAFF. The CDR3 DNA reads TGTGCCAGCAGCTTCACCATCGGACAGGGGGGAGCTGAAGCTTTCTTT.

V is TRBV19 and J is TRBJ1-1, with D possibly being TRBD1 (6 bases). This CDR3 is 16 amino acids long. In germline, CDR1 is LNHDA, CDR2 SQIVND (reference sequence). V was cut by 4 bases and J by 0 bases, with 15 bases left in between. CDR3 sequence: CASSTWTRGLNTEAFF. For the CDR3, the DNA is TGTGCCAGTAGTACTTGGACCAGGGGTCTGAACACTGAAGCTTTCTTT.

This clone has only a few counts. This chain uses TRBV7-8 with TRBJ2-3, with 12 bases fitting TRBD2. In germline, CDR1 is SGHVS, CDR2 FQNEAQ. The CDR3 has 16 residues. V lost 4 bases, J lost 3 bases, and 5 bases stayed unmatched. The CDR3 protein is CASSSRLAGVTDTQYF. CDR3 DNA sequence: TGTGCCAGCAGCTCGCGACTAGCGGGGGTGACAGATACGCAGTATTTT. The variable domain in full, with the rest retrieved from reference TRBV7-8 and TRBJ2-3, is GAGVSQSPRYKVAKRGQDVALRCDPISGHVSLFWYQQALGQGPEFLTYFQNEAQLDKSGLPSDRFFAERPEGSVSTLKIQRTQQEDSAVYLCASSSRLAGVTDTQYFGPGTRLTVL.

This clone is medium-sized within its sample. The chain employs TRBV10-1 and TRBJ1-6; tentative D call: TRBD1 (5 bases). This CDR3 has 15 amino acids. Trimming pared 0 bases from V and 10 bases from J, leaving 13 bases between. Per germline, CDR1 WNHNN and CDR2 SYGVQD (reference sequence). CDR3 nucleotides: TGCGCCAGCAGTGAGTCGATCGGGGGAGGATCACCCCTCCACTTT. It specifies CASSESIGGGSPLHF.

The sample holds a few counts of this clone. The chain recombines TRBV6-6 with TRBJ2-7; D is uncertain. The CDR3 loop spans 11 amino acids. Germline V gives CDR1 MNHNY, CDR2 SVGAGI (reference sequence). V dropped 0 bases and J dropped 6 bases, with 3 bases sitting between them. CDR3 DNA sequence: TGTGCCAGCAGTTACTCGGCCGAGCAGTACTTC. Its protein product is CASSYSAEQYF.

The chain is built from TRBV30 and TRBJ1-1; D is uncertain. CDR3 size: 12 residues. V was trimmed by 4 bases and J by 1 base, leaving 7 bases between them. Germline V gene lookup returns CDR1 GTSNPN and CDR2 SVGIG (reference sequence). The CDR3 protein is CAWTPGNTEAFF. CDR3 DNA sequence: TGTGCCTGGACCCCGGGGAACACTGAAGCTTTCTTT.

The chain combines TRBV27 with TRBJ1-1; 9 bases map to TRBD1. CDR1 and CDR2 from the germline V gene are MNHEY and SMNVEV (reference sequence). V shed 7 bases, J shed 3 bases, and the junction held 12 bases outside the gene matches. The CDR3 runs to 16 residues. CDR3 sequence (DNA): TGTGCCAGCACCCCGTACAGGGGGCAATGGTACACTGAAGCTTTCTTT. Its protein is CASTPYRGQWYTEAFF.

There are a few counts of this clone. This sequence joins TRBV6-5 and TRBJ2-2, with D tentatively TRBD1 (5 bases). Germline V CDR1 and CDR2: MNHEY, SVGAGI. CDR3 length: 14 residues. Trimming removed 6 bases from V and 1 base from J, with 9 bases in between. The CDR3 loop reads CASSDRGNTGELFF. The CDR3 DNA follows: TGTGCCAGCAGCGATAGGGGGAACACCGGGGAGCTGTTTTTT.

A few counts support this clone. Here the CDR3 reads CASSYSLRGSYEQYF. Here the CDR3 DNA reads TGTGCCAGCAGTTACTCGCTTCGGGGCTCCTACGAGCAGTACTTC. The chain couples TRBV6-5 to TRBJ2-7; maybe TRBD2 (5 bases). V gave up 0 bases and J gave up 0 bases, with 9 bases separating them. This CDR3 contains 15 residues. The germline CDR1 and CDR2 sequences are MNHEY and SVGAGI.

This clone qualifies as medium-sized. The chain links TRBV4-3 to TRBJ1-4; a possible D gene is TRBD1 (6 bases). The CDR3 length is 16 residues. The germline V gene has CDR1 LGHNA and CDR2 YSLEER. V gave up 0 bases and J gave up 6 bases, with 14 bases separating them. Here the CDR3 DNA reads TGCGCCAGCAGCCAAGATGGGGGCGGGCAATATGAAAAACTGTTTTTT. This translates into CASSQDGGGQYEKLFF.

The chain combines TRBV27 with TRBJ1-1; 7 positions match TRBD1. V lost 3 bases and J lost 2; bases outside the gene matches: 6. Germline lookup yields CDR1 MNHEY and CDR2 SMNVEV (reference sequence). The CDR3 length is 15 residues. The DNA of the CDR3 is TGTGCCAGCAGTTTCTACACAGGGGCAAACACTGAAGCTTTCTTT. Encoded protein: CASSFYTGANTEAFF.

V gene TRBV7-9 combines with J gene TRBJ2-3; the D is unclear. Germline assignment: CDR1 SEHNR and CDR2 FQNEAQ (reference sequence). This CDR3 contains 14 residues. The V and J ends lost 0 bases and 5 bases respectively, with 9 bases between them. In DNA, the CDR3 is TGTGCCAGCAGCTTAGCTAGTAGTGGAGATACGCAGTATTTT. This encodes CASSLASSGDTQYF.

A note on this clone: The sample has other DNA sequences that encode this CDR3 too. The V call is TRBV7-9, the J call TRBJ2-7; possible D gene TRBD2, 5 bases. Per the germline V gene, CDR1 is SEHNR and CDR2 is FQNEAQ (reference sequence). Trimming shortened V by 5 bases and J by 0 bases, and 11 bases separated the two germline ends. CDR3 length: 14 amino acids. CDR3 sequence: CASSETSGSYEQYF. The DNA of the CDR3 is TGTGCCAGCAGCGAGACCAGCGGCTCCTACGAGCAGTACTTC.

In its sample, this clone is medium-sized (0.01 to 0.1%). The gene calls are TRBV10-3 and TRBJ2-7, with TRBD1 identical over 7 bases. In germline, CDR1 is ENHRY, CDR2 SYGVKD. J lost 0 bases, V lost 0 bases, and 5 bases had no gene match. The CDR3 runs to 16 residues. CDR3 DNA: TGTGCCATCAGTGAGTCGACAGGGCTGAGCTCCTACGAGCAGTACTTC. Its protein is CAISESTGLSSYEQYF.

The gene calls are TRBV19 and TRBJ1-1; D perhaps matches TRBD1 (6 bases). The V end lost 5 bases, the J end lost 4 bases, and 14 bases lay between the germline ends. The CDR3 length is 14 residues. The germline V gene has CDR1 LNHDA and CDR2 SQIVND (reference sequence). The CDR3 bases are TGTGCCAGTAGTCTACAGGGTGGGCGCACTGAAGCTTTCTTT. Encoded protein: CASSLQGGRTEAFF.

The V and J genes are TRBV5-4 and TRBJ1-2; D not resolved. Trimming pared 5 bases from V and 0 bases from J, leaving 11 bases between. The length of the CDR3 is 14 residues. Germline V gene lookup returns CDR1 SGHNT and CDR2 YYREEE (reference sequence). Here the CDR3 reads CASRRGEANYGYTF. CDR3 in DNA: TGTGCCAGCAGACGGGGAGAGGCTAACTATGGCTACACCTTC. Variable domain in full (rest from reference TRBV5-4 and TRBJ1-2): ETGVTQSPTHLIKTRGQQVTLRCSSQSGHNTVSWYQQALGQGPQFIFQYYREEENGRGNFPPRFSGLQFPNYSSELNVNALELDDSALYLCASRRGEANYGYTFGSGTRLTVV.

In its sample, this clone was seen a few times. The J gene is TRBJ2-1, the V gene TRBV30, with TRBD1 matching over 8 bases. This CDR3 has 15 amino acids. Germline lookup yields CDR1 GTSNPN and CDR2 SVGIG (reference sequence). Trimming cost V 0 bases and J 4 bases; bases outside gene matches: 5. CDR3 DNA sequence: TGTGCCTGGAGTGTAGGCCAGGGGGCTTACAATGAGCAGTTCTTC. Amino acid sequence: CAWSVGQGAYNEQFF.